What follows are 16 T cell receptor beta chains derived from one specimen sequenced in a study of blood T cell repertoires in COVID-19. Libraries were prepared by immunoSEQ multiplex PCR; TCRdb keeps only in-frame clonotypes and omits some of them. The sample contains some 87,000 clones, 84% of which appear only once. Source material: peripheral blood. The receptor set was obtained from a human donor in a cohort sampled during active COVID-19.

The rearrangement joins TRBV11-2 to TRBJ2-2, with 8 positions matching TRBD1. The CDR3 is made up of 13 amino acids. Per the germline V gene, CDR1 is SGHAT and CDR2 is FQNNGV. V was pared by 5 bases and J by 6 bases, with 2 bases of the junction left unmatched. The DNA for the CDR3 is TGTGCCAGCAGCGGACAGGGTCCCGGGGAGCTGTTTTTT. It translates to CASSGQGPGELFF.

The rearrangement uses TRBV10-2 and TRBJ2-7; the D is unclear. The CDR3 totals 16 residues. V lost 5 bases, J lost 0 bases, and 17 bases lay in between. CDR1 is WSHSY, CDR2 SAAADI, per germline. The CDR3 nucleotides read TGCGCCAGCAGTCCCCGACTCAACCTGGGCTCCTACGAGCAGTACTTC. It is translated as CASSPRLNLGSYEQYF.

This chain joins TRBV18 and TRBJ2-5; D might be TRBD1 (6 bases). The V gene's germline CDR1 is KGHSH and CDR2 LQKENI. There are 13 residues in the CDR3. V gave up 5 bases and J gave up 2 bases, with 9 bases separating them. CDR3 DNA sequence: TGTGCCAGCTCAGGGGGCCGTCAAGAGACCCAGTACTTC. Its translation is CASSGGRQETQYF. Full variable domain (missing parts from reference TRBV18 and TRBJ2-5): NAGVMQNPRHLVRRRGQEARLRCSPMKGHSHVYWYRQLPEEGLKFMVYLQKENIIDESGMPKERFSAEFPKEGPSILRIQQVVRGDSAAYFCASSGGRQETQYFGPGTRLLVL.

This clone was recorded only once. This chain uses TRBV2 with TRBJ1-6; TRBD1 aligns across 9 bases. Per the germline V gene, CDR1 is SNHLY and CDR2 is FYNNEI. There are 15 residues in the CDR3. Unmatched junction bases numbered 9, after V lost 6 bases and J lost 9 bases. Here the CDR3 reads CASRHPGQGSSPLHF. DNA for the CDR3: TGTGCCAGCAGGCATCCGGGACAGGGAAGTTCACCCCTCCACTTT.

The V and J genes are TRBV4-1 and TRBJ2-7; TRBD1 agrees at 7 bases. J gave up 0 bases and V 0 bases, and 5 bases lay outside the gene matches. The germline V gene has CDR1 MGHRA and CDR2 YSYEKL. The CDR3 is 16 residues long. The CDR3 sequence: CASSQDRGQISYEQYF. The CDR3 region has the DNA TGCGCCAGCAGCCAAGATAGGGGACAGATCTCCTACGAGCAGTACTTC.

In its sample, this clone was seen many times. This sample includes further DNA sequences coding for the same CDR3. The rearrangement links TRBV19 to TRBJ2-2; TRBD2 aligns across 14 bases. Germline lookup yields CDR1 LNHDA and CDR2 SQIVND (reference sequence). CDR3 length equals 14 residues. Trimming at V came to 10 bases and at J to 5 bases, leaving 3 bases not matched to a gene. CDR3 region: CATRTSGGTGELFF. In nucleotides, the CDR3 is TGTGCCACCAGGACTAGCGGGGGGACCGGGGAGCTGTTTTTT.

V and J are TRBV29-1 and TRBJ2-1; 9 bases agree with TRBD1. V lost 7 bases to trimming and J lost 10 bases; unmatched junction nucleotides: 8. CDR3 size: 12 residues. Germline CDR1 SQVTM, CDR2 ANQGSEA. CDR3 sequence: CSGRTGVGEQFF. CDR3 nucleotide sequence: TGCAGCGGACGGACAGGGGTCGGGGAGCAGTTCTTC.

Comment on this clone: The final CDR3 position lacks the conserved phenylalanine or tryptophan, pointing to a likely read error. The DNA is left out, because the CDR3 cannot be placed on it with certainty; the CDR3 is given as TCRdb lists it. V and J are TRBV11-3 and TRBJ1-2. Germline V gene data show CDR1 as SGHNT and CDR2 as YENEEA. The CDR3 length equals 11 residues, ends included. The chain's CDR3 is CASSPGSFYYP.

V and J are TRBV6-6 and TRBJ1-5; D is uncertain. Trimming took off 7 bases at V and 7 bases at J, with 8 bases between the two ends. The V gene's germline CDR1 is MNHNY and CDR2 SVGAGI (reference sequence). This CDR3 is built from 11 residues. For the CDR3, the DNA is TGTGCCAGCACTAACAGCCAGCCCCAGCATTTT. Amino acids: CASTNSQPQHF.

The gene calls are TRBV18 and TRBJ2-5; 9 nucleotides agree with TRBD1. With 2 bases clipped from V and 5 bases from J, the junction kept 3 bases outside the gene matches. Germline V gene lookup returns CDR1 KGHSH and CDR2 LQKENI. CDR3 length: 14 amino acids. CDR3 in amino acids: CASSPLQGAETQYF. The CDR3 DNA reads as TGTGCCAGCTCACCATTACAGGGGGCTGAGACCCAGTACTTC.

The rearrangement links TRBV6-1 to TRBJ2-7; the D gene is possibly TRBD1 (5 bases). Trimming removed 1 base from V and 2 bases from J, with 15 bases in between. Germline V gives CDR1 MNHNS, CDR2 SASEGT. This CDR3 is 16 amino acids long. CDR3 region: CASSEGGQGRPYEQYF. The CDR3 DNA reads TGTGCCAGCAGTGAAGGAGGTCAGGGAAGGCCCTACGAGCAGTACTTC.

The rearrangement joins TRBV10-3 to TRBJ2-2, with 12 positions matching TRBD1. The junction had 3 bases not matched to a gene; V was cut back by 6 bases and J by 1 base. The CDR3 runs 16 residues. CDR1 and CDR2 from the germline V gene are ENHRY and SYGVKD. CDR3 in DNA: TGTGCCATCAGGGGACAGGGGGCGCAGAACACCGGGGAGCTGTTTTTT. As protein: CAIRGQGAQNTGELFF.

This rearrangement joins TRBV10-3 to TRBJ1-3; D gene unclear. The germline V gene encodes CDR1 ENHRY and CDR2 SYGVKD. This CDR3 is 12 amino acids long. Trimming shortened V by 2 bases and J by 8 bases, and 7 bases separated the two germline ends. CDR3 in amino acids: CAISEPGDTIYF. As DNA, the CDR3 is TGTGCCATCAGTGAGCCCGGGGACACCATATATTTT.

This clone is a singleton in its sample. This chain joins TRBV7-8 and TRBJ2-7, with TRBD2 as a possible D gene (5 bases). Germline V gene data show CDR1 as SGHVS and CDR2 as FQNEAQ. The V gene lost 5 bases and the J gene lost 0 bases, with 14 bases spanning the gap. This CDR3 is 15 amino acids long. The CDR3 DNA follows: TGTGCCAGCAGCCGCCAACGGGGAAACTCCTACGAGCAGTACTTC. Translating it yields CASSRQRGNSYEQYF.

The sample holds a few counts of this clone. The chain couples TRBV5-4 to TRBJ2-2; a weak D match, TRBD1 (6 bases). Trimming removed 2 bases at V and 6 bases at J, with 14 bases between. The CDR3 is made up of 15 amino acids. The V gene's germline CDR1 is SGHNT and CDR2 YYREEE (reference sequence). In DNA, the CDR3 is TGTGCCAGCAGCTTTTCCTTACAGGGTGCCGGGGAGCTGTTTTTT. Encoded protein: CASSFSLQGAGELFF. The full variable domain, its missing parts supplied by reference TRBV5-4 and TRBJ2-2, is ETGVTQSPTHLIKTRGQQVTLRCSSQSGHNTVSWYQQALGQGPQFIFQYYREEENGRGNFPPRFSGLQFPNYSSELNVNALELDDSALYLCASSFSLQGAGELFFGEGSRLTVL.

The chain employs TRBV15 and TRBJ2-2; TRBD2 agrees at 14 bases. Germline lookup yields CDR1 LNHNV and CDR2 YYDKDF (reference sequence). This CDR3 is built from 20 residues. The J segment lost 5 bases and the V segment lost 0 bases, leaving 11 bases of the junction unmatched. The CDR3 spells CATSRDRMGLAGVGTGELFF. Here the CDR3 DNA reads TGTGCCACCAGCAGAGATCGTATGGGACTAGCGGGAGTAGGGACCGGGGAGCTGTTTTTT.